This TCR beta chain was observed in a study of blood T cells in healthy people across ages. General study results and limits: Diversity estimated from one million T cells was considered an underestimate. Older individuals had lower TCR beta diversity per million T cells (the decline was roughly linear).

The length of the CDR3 is 13 residues. Trimming removed 6 bases at V and 6 bases at J, with 11 bases between. Germline V CDR1 and CDR2: MNHEY, SMNVEV (reference sequence). Many counts were recorded for this clonotype. Its antigen is not known. Alongside a J-beta primer mix, a sample-barcoded 5' primer served in a second PCR lasting 7 to 11 cycles. TCRdb analysed the 5' RACE reads with MiXCR anew, one entry per CDR3 protein. The sample consists of 1.5 million to 2 million distinct CDR3 sequences, 28% of them appearing once. The TCR comes from a woman aged 25 to 39 in good health. The sequencing sample was made of blood. The V call is TRBV27, the J call TRBJ2-2; D is undetermined. CDR3 sequence (DNA): TGTGCCAGCAGGGAACACAGCGCCGGGGAGCTGTTTTTT. It codes for CASREHSAGELFF.